A single sample is the source of the 30 T cell receptor beta chains below, sequenced in a study of read filtering for tumor transcriptome and immune sequencing. This library used roughly 0.4 ug RNA and molecular barcoded adaptors spanning alpha/delta and beta/gamma chains. TCRdb reprocessed the reads with MiXCR, giving one entry per CDR3 protein. The sample holds fewer than 150,000 distinct CDR3 sequences, 13% seen once. Sequencing was done on a sample of a population of CD138-negative cells sorted from bone marrow. The source of these receptors is a donor over 35 with multiple myeloma.

In this sample, this clonotype turned up many times. J is TRBJ2-1 and V is TRBV29-1, with 7 bases matching TRBD1. The germline gives CDR1 SQVTM, CDR2 ANQGSEA. Unmatched junction bases numbered 11, after V lost 6 bases and J lost 3 bases. The CDR3 has 15 amino acids. CDR3 coding DNA: TGCAGCGTGGGAATTGACAGGGCCCACTACAATGAGCAGTTCTTC. Its protein product is CSVGIDRAHYNEQFF.

This clonotype was recorded many times. The chain joins TRBV29-1 to TRBJ2-3, with 10 bases that match TRBD1. Trimming at V came to 7 bases and at J to 1 base, leaving 5 bases not matched to a gene. The CDR3 has 14 amino acids. Germline CDR1 reads SQVTM; CDR2 reads ANQGSEA. CDR3 bases: TGCAGCGGTTCCGGGACAGGGGGCACAGATACGCAGTATTTT. The encoded protein is CSGSGTGGTDTQYF.

This clonotype came up many times. This chain connects TRBV20-1 to TRBJ2-1, with TRBD2 identical over 10 bases. V shed 5 bases and J 5 bases; nucleotides not matched to a gene: 9. This CDR3 is built from 15 residues. From germline, CDR1 is DFQATT and CDR2 SNEGSKA (reference sequence). The CDR3 is CSAGKTSGLNNEQFF. Written as DNA, the CDR3 is TGCAGTGCTGGGAAGACTAGCGGGTTAAACAATGAGCAGTTCTTC.

This clonotype has at least ten counts. V usage is TRBV5-1 and J usage is TRBJ2-2; no clear D. V was shortened by 1 base and J by 5 bases, with 12 bases between the two germline ends. Germline V gives CDR1 SGHRS, CDR2 YFSETQ. The CDR3 runs 15 residues. CDR3 amino acids: CASSLRQDRTGELFF. The CDR3 nucleotides are TGCGCCAGCAGCTTGCGTCAGGATAGGACCGGGGAGCTGTTTTTT.

Notes on this clonotype: This may be a read error, as it is one base from a much larger clone. The V and J genes are TRBV4-1 and TRBJ2-2, with D perhaps matching TRBD2 (6 bases). Germline CDR1 and CDR2: MGHRA and YSYEKL. The CDR3 length is 15 residues. The CDR3 reads CASSQETGVTGELIF. The CDR3 DNA reads as TGCGCCAGCAGCCAAGAAACGGGGGTAACCGGGGAGCTGATTTTT.

Of note for this clonotype: Being one base from a much bigger clone, this may be a read error. The chain couples TRBV5-4 to TRBJ2-1, with 7 nucleotides matching TRBD1. This CDR3 comprises 13 residues. Germline loops: CDR1 SGHNT, CDR2 YYREEE (reference sequence). CDR3 nucleotide sequence: TGTGCCAGCAGCTTAACAGGGGATCGTGAGCTGTTCTTC. The encoded protein is CASSLTGDRELFF. Full variable domain (missing parts from reference TRBV5-4 and TRBJ2-1): ETGVTQSPTHLIKTRGQQVTLRCSSQSGHNTVSWYQQALGQGPQFIFQYYREEENGRGNFPPRFSGLQFPNYSSELNVNALELDDSALYLCASSLTGDRELFFGPGTRLTVL.

The sample holds many counts of this clonotype. This sequence joins TRBV12-3 or TRBV12-4 and TRBJ1-6; D not certain. This CDR3 is built from 15 residues. V shed 3 bases and J shed 2 bases, with 8 bases lying between them. CDR3 nucleotide sequence: TGTGCCAGCAGTTTCGGAAACCCCTATAATTCACCCCTCCACTTT. Its translation is CASSFGNPYNSPLHF.

Regarding this clonotype: Given a far larger clone just one base away, this is likely a sequencing read error. This sequence joins TRBV5-8 and TRBJ2-1, with D hard to call. The CDR3 runs 17 residues. Looked up from germline, CDR1 is SGHTS and CDR2 is YDEGEE. The CDR3 reads CAGSLRSGTHLNNEQFF. The CDR3 DNA sequence: TGTGCCGGCAGCTTAAGGTCGGGCACACACCTGAACAATGAGCAGTTCTTC.

This clonotype was seen many times. This chain uses TRBV20-1 with TRBJ2-1, with 10 bases that match TRBD2. The CDR3 is made up of 15 amino acids. J was trimmed by 3 bases and V by 1 base; bases with no gene match: 3. In germline, CDR1 is DFQATT, CDR2 SNEGSKA (reference sequence). CDR3 DNA: TGCAGTGCTAGAGCAACTAGCGGGATCTACAATGAGCAGTTCTTC. Its protein is CSARATSGIYNEQFF.

This clonotype has only one observation. This sequence may be a read error, since a much larger clone differs from it by one base. The chain links TRBV6-2 or TRBV6-3 to TRBJ1-5; D is unresolved. The CDR3 is 14 amino acids. Germline lookup yields CDR1 MNHEY and CDR2 SVGEGT. The CDR3 sequence: CAGSYRPAPQPQHF. DNA of the CDR3: TGTGCCGGCAGTTACCGTCCCGCGCCTCAGCCCCAGCATTTT.

As to this clonotype: An end of the junction does not agree with germline; a read error may underlie this. V usage is TRBV29-1 and J usage is TRBJ2-2, with D possibly being TRBD1 or TRBD2 (5 bases each). The CDR3 totals 15 residues. Germline CDR1 and CDR2: SQVTM and ANQGSEA. The CDR3 region is CSVVTGTTNTGELFF. CDR3 sequence (DNA): TGCAGCGTTGTTACCGGGACCACGAACACCGGAGAGCTGTTTTTT.

This clonotype appeared a few times. V and J are TRBV5-1 and TRBJ2-5, with 9 bases fitting TRBD1. Germline V lookup: CDR1 SGHRS, CDR2 YFSETQ. V shed 4 bases, J shed 1 base, and the junction held 2 bases outside the gene matches. The CDR3 runs to 14 residues. The CDR3: CASSKQGAQETQYF. CDR3 DNA: TGCGCCAGCAGCAAACAGGGGGCCCAAGAGACCCAGTACTTC.

The sample holds many counts of this clonotype. The rearrangement uses TRBV5-8 and TRBJ2-3; tentative D call: TRBD1 (7 bases). Trimming removed 4 bases from V and 0 bases from J, with 12 bases in between. The CDR3 runs to 15 residues. Looked up from germline, CDR1 is SGHTS and CDR2 is YDEGEE. CDR3 region: CASSIAGGSTDTQYF. CDR3 bases: TGTGCCAGCAGCATAGCAGGGGGGAGCACAGATACGCAGTATTTT.

This clonotype was detected many times. In nucleotides, the CDR3 is TGCAGTGCTATGTTCCGAGACAGGGGCACCGGGGAGCTGTTTTTT. Encoded protein: CSAMFRDRGTGELFF. This chain joins TRBV20-1 and TRBJ2-2; 8 bases match TRBD1. The germline CDR1 and CDR2 sequences are DFQATT and SNEGSKA (reference sequence). J lost 4 bases, V lost 4 bases, and 8 bases had no gene match. The CDR3 consists of 15 residues.

The chain uses TRBV7-6 and TRBJ2-6, with D perhaps TRBD2 (7 bases). CDR1 is SGHVS, CDR2 FNYEAQ, per germline. The germline V and J ends were trimmed by 5 bases and 10 bases, with 21 bases remaining between them. The CDR3 consists of 16 residues. The DNA of the CDR3 is TGTGCCAGCAGCCGACGGGGAGGGACACCATATAACGTCCTGACTTTC. Translating gives CASSRRGGTPYNVLTF.

This clonotype was detected only a few times. J is TRBJ1-1 and V is TRBV5-1; 10 bases are a match to TRBD1. Looked up from germline, CDR1 is SGHRS and CDR2 is YFSETQ. The ends lost 0 bases at V and 7 bases at J; junction bases unmatched: 6. The CDR3 loop spans 15 amino acids. DNA of the CDR3: TGCGCCAGCAGCTTGGGACAGGGGGCGGTCGGTGAAGCTTTCTTT. Translation: CASSLGQGAVGEAFF.

Concerning this clonotype itself: A much larger clone sits a single nucleotide away, making a read error possible. The chain joins TRBV29-1 to TRBJ2-1; TRBD2 agrees at 15 bases. Germline-derived CDR1 and CDR2 are SQVTM and ANQGSEA. This CDR3 contains 17 residues. DNA of the CDR3: TGCAGCGTTCGGACTAGCGGGAGGGGACTGGGGGGGAATGGGCAGTTCTTC. Protein product: CSVRTSGRGLGGNGQFF.

This clonotype was found many times. This rearrangement joins TRBV20-1 to TRBJ2-7; D not resolved. Germline assignment: CDR1 DFQATT and CDR2 SNEGSKA (reference sequence). The length of the CDR3 is 10 residues. Trimming removed 3 bases from V and 5 bases from J, with 5 bases in between. The CDR3 coding sequence is TGCAGTGCTAGCACCCACGAGCAGTACTTC. It yields the protein CSASTHEQYF.

This clonotype appeared many times. The rearrangement uses TRBV20-1 and TRBJ2-3; D is ambiguous. Trimming cost V 0 bases and J 6 bases, with 13 bases left between them. Germline values: CDR1 DFQATT, CDR2 SNEGSKA (reference sequence). The CDR3 length is 14 residues. The CDR3 here is CSARDRLSTDTQYF. CDR3 in DNA: TGCAGTGCTAGAGATCGACTCAGTACGGATACGCAGTATTTT.

The chain uses TRBV27 and TRBJ1-2; 10 bases align to TRBD1. Germline V gene data show CDR1 as MNHEY and CDR2 as SMNVEV (reference sequence). The CDR3 has 15 residues. The trim removed 5 bases at V and 3 bases at J, leaving 6 bases unmatched. The CDR3 protein is CASSLRDRGDYGYTF. The CDR3 DNA follows: TGTGCCAGCAGTCTCCGGGACAGGGGTGACTATGGCTACACCTTC.

V is TRBV2 and J is TRBJ2-5; 11 bases are a match to TRBD2. The CDR3 loop spans 16 amino acids. V gave up 5 bases and J gave up 4 bases; unmatched junction bases: 9. Germline CDR1 is SNHLY and CDR2 is FYNNEI. CDR3 bases: TGTGCCAGCAGTCCCCTAGCGGGGGGAATTGGAGAGACCCAGTACTTC. Residues: CASSPLAGGIGETQYF.

At least ten counts were recorded for this clonotype. V is TRBV5-1 and J is TRBJ1-1, with D maybe TRBD1 (6 bases). Trimming removed 3 bases from V and 0 bases from J, with 18 bases in between. Looked up from germline, CDR1 is SGHRS and CDR2 is YFSETQ. This CDR3 is 17 amino acids long. CDR3 DNA sequence: TGCGCCAGCAGCTCTAAAAAAGCAGGGGACATGAACACTGAAGCTTTCTTT. As protein: CASSSKKAGDMNTEAFF.

The chain employs TRBV5-1 and TRBJ2-6; TRBD1 matches at 9 bases. The V segment lost 3 bases and the J segment 0 bases; nucleotides outside the gene matches: 4. CDR3 size: 17 residues. Germline CDR1 and CDR2: SGHRS and YFSETQ. CDR3 sequence: CASSSTGGSSGANVLTF. CDR3 coding DNA: TGCGCCAGCAGCTCCACAGGGGGCAGCTCTGGGGCCAACGTCCTGACTTTC.

This clonotype was detected many times. This chain connects TRBV19 to TRBJ2-1; 10 bases align to TRBD2. Germline V gene sequence: CDR1 LNHDA, CDR2 SQIVND (reference sequence). V shed 4 bases, J shed 0 bases, and the junction held 9 bases outside the gene matches. The CDR3 extends over 18 amino acids. The CDR3 DNA reads as TGTGCCAGTAGTACCCTTAAAATAGCGGGAGGCTCCTACAATGAGCAGTTCTTC. Encoded protein: CASSTLKIAGGSYNEQFF.

This clonotype has at least ten counts. The chain joins TRBV28 to TRBJ2-4, with a tentative D call TRBD2 (5 bases). V shed 8 bases and J shed 5 bases, with 16 bases lying between them. CDR1 MDHEN and CDR2 SYDVKM come from the germline V gene. The CDR3 contains 14 residues. DNA of the CDR3: TGTGCCAGCGGTAGAACTAGGACCCAAAACATTCAGTACTTC. Encoded protein: CASGRTRTQNIQYF.

This clonotype was counted many times. The V call is TRBV7-2, the J call TRBJ1-2; 8 nucleotides line up with TRBD1. In germline, CDR1 is SGHTA, CDR2 FQGNSA. The CDR3 sequence is 14 residues long. V was pared by 3 bases and J by 4 bases, with 4 bases of the junction left unmatched. The CDR3 DNA sequence: TGTGCCAGCAGCTTCCCCAGGGGGCTCTATGGCTACACCTTC. It yields the protein CASSFPRGLYGYTF.

There are many counts of this clonotype. The chain employs TRBV7-9 and TRBJ2-2; D assignment may be TRBD1 or TRBD2 (5 bases each). Trimming removed 1 base from V and 5 bases from J, with 8 bases in between. The CDR3 sequence is 14 residues long. CDR1 SEHNR and CDR2 FQNEAQ come from the germline V gene (reference sequence). This chain's CDR3 is CASSLVEGTGELFF. The CDR3 bases are TGTGCCAGCAGCTTAGTCGAGGGGACCGGGGAGCTGTTTTTT.

This clonotype was detected a few times. J is TRBJ1-1 and V is TRBV10-1, with no clear D. The CDR3 runs 13 residues. V lost 7 bases and J lost 2, with 11 bases in between. Germline loops: CDR1 WNHNN, CDR2 SYGVQD (reference sequence). CDR3 region: CASKARENTEAFF. Written as DNA, the CDR3 is TGCGCCAGCAAGGCCCGCGAAAACACTGAAGCTTTCTTT.

V gene TRBV5-1 combines with J gene TRBJ2-3; 8 nucleotides align to TRBD2. The ends lost 7 bases at V and 4 bases at J; junction bases unmatched: 8. This CDR3 comprises 14 residues. The V gene's germline CDR1 is SGHRS and CDR2 YFSETQ. CDR3 region: CASGAGERADTQYF. Here the CDR3 DNA reads TGCGCCAGCGGAGCGGGAGAACGCGCAGATACGCAGTATTTT. Drawing the rest from reference TRBV5-1 and TRBJ2-3, the complete variable domain is KAGVTQTPRYLIKTRGQQVTLSCSPISGHRSVSWYQQTPGQGLQFLFEYFSETQRNKGNFPGRFSGRQFSNSRSEMNVSTLELGDSALYLCASGAGERADTQYFGPGTRLTVL.

This clonotype was seen ten or more times. CDR3 bases: TGTGCCAGCAGCCAAAGCCGGGACTACAATGAGCAGTTCTTC. Residues: CASSQSRDYNEQFF. The chain has TRBV3-1 and TRBJ2-1; D is perhaps TRBD2 (5 bases). CDR1 and CDR2 (germline): LGHDT, YNNKEL (reference sequence). Trimming removed 2 bases at V and 3 bases at J, with 8 bases between. The CDR3 runs to 14 residues.